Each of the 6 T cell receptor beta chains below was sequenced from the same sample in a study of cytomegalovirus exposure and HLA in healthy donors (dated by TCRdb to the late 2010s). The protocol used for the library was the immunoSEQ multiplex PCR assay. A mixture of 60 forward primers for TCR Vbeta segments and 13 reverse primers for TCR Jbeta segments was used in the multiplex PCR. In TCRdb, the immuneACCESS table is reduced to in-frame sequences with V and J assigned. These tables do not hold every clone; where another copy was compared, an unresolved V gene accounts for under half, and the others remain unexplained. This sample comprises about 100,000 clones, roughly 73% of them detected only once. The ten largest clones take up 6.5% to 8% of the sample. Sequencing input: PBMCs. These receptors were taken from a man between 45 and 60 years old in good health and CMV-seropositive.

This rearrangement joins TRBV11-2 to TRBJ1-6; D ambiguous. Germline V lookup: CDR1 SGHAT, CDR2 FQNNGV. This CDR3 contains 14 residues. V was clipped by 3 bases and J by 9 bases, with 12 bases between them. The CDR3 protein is CASSLSLRSSPLHF. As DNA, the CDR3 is TGTGCCAGCAGCTTGTCACTACGGAGTTCACCCCTCCACTTT.

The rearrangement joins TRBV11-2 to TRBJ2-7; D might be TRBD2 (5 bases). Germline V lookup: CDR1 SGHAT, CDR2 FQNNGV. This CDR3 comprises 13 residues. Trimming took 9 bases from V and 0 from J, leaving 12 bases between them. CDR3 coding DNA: TGTGCCAGTACGGGGATGACCTCCTACGAGCAGTACTTC. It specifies CASTGMTSYEQYF.

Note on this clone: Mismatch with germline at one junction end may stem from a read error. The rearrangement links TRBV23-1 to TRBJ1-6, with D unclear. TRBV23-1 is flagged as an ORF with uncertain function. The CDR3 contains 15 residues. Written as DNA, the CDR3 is TGCGCCAGCAGTCCTCAGACGGGGTGGAATTCACCCCTCAACTTT. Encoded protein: CASSPQTGWNSPLNF.

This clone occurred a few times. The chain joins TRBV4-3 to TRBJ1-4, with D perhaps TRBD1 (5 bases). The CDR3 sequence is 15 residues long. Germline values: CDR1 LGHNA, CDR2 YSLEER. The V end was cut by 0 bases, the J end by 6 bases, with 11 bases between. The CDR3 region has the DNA TGCGCCAGCAGCCAAGAACCCAGGGCCTATGAAAAACTGTTTTTT. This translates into CASSQEPRAYEKLFF.

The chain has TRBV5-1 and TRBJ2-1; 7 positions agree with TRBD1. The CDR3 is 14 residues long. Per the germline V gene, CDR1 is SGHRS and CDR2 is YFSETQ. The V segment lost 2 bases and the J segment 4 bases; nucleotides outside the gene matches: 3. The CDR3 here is CASSLQGSYNEQFF. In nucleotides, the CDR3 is TGCGCCAGCAGCTTACAGGGGTCTTACAATGAGCAGTTCTTC.

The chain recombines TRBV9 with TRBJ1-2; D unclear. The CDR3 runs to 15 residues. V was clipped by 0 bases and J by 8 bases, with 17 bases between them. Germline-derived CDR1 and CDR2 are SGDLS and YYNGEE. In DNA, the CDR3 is TGTGCCAGCAGCGTAGGTGGGGATATATCGGGGGGCTACACCTTC. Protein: CASSVGGDISGGYTF.